The 15 T cell receptor beta chains listed next were all sequenced from one sample in a study of T cells in Graves' hyperthyroidism and ophthalmopathy. RNA transcripts provided the source from which TCR beta CDR3 regions were amplified. Initially, a first-round RT-PCR of the TCR CDR3 employed the HTBI primer set. TCRdb re-analysed the multiplex PCR reads in MiXCR, keeping a single row per CDR3 protein. The profile shows approximately 710,000 distinct CDR3 sequences, roughly 17% of them singletons. The sample consisted of blood. The origin of the receptors is a middle-aged man with Graves' hyperthyroidism.

V is TRBV7-3 and J is TRBJ2-5, with TRBD1 matching over 10 bases. Trimming at V came to 6 bases and at J to 9 bases, leaving 7 bases not matched to a gene. This CDR3 is built from 13 residues. Germline-derived CDR1 and CDR2 are SGHTA and FQGTGA. The CDR3 protein is CASSSGTGAPQYF. Written as DNA, the CDR3 is TGTGCCAGCAGTTCCGGGACAGGGGCCCCCCAGTACTTC.

The chain uses TRBV28 and TRBJ2-3, with 11 bases aligning to TRBD1. V trimming: 8 bases; J trimming: 3 bases; junction bases outside the gene matches: 4. This CDR3 is built from 14 residues. Germline CDR1 reads MDHEN; CDR2 reads SYDVKM. The CDR3, as DNA: TGTGCCAGCGGGGACAGGGGGTTTACAGATACGCAGTATTTT. Protein: CASGDRGFTDTQYF.

Ten or more counts support this clonotype. This chain uses TRBV20-1 with TRBJ2-3; D is perhaps TRBD1 (5 bases). Trimming pared 0 bases from V and 3 bases from J, leaving 10 bases between. CDR3 length: 14 amino acids. Germline V gene sequence: CDR1 DFQATT, CDR2 SNEGSKA (reference sequence). The CDR3 loop reads CSARDRVGTDTQYF. CDR3 bases: TGCAGTGCTAGAGACAGGGTCGGGACAGATACGCAGTATTTT.

This clonotype was detected many times. V is TRBV10-3 and J is TRBJ1-5, with D unresolved. The CDR3 is made up of 16 amino acids. Trimming removed 4 bases from V and 1 base from J, with 14 bases in between. Germline V gene data show CDR1 as ENHRY and CDR2 as SYGVKD. Here the CDR3 DNA reads TGTGCCATCAGTGGTAGTTCCAATTCGAGCAATCAGCCCCAGCATTTT. It yields the protein CAISGSSNSSNQPQHF.

The chain joins TRBV28 to TRBJ1-1, with D possibly being TRBD1 (6 bases). Germline V gene sequence: CDR1 MDHEN, CDR2 SYDVKM. The CDR3 extends over 14 amino acids. Trimming stripped 2 bases from V and 4 bases from J, with 11 bases between. For the CDR3, the DNA is TGTGCCAGCAGTTTAGACAGGCGGCGCACTGAAGCTTTCTTT. This codes for CASSLDRRRTEAFF.

The V gene is TRBV28, the J gene TRBJ2-7; D call uncertain. The V end was cut by 5 bases, the J end by 1 base, with 9 bases between. Looked up from germline, CDR1 is MDHEN and CDR2 is SYDVKM. The CDR3 is 13 amino acids. CDR3 sequence: CASSPHTSYEQYF. For the CDR3, the DNA is TGTGCCAGCAGTCCCCACACTTCCTACGAGCAGTACTTC.

This clonotype was recorded at least ten times. The CDR3 nucleotides read TGTGCCAGCAGCCAAGGGGCGGGAGGGGGCCTGAGCGAAAAACTGTTTTTT. It specifies CASSQGAGGGLSEKLFF. The gene calls are TRBV4-2 and TRBJ1-4; 7 bases are shared with TRBD1. The CDR3 has 17 residues. V dropped 1 base and J dropped 8; count of bases not matched to a gene: 13. Germline V CDR1 and CDR2: LGHNA, YNFKEQ.

This clonotype showed up many times. The V gene is TRBV6-1, the J gene TRBJ2-5; D may correspond to TRBD1 or TRBD2 (5 bases each). The V and J ends lost 10 bases and 1 base respectively, with 13 bases between them. The CDR3 sequence is 13 residues long. Germline values: CDR1 MNHNS, CDR2 SASEGT. The CDR3 sequence: CATRTGAQETQYF. CDR3 DNA: TGTGCCACCCGAACCGGGGCCCAAGAGACCCAGTACTTC.

The chain has TRBV12-3 or TRBV12-4 and TRBJ2-7; tentatively, D is TRBD2 (10 bases). V was trimmed by 6 bases and J by 4 bases, leaving 25 bases between them. This CDR3 contains 17 residues. The CDR3 DNA reads as TGTGCCAGCAGGGGACAGGGTGGTAGCGGGAGGAGGTACGAGCAGTACTTC. It encodes CASRGQGGSGRRYEQYF.

This clonotype appeared many times. The V call is TRBV18, the J call TRBJ2-5; 14 bases are a match to TRBD2. The CDR3 is 16 amino acids. V was pared by 0 bases and J by 7 bases, with 4 bases of the junction left unmatched. Germline V gene sequence: CDR1 KGHSH, CDR2 LQKENI. The CDR3 coding sequence is TGTGCCAGCTCACCACCGGGACTAGCGGGAGCGGGGACCCAGTACTTC. It yields the protein CASSPPGLAGAGTQYF.

This clonotype was observed at least ten times. This chain connects TRBV7-3 to TRBJ2-3, with D perhaps matching TRBD2 (5 bases). Germline loops: CDR1 SGHTA, CDR2 FQGTGA. This CDR3 spans 15 amino acids. The V and J ends lost 1 base and 3 bases respectively, with 11 bases between them. CDR3 nucleotide sequence: TGTGCCAGCAGCTTAAACGGGGTGGAAACAGATACGCAGTATTTT. Amino acids: CASSLNGVETDTQYF.

The rearrangement uses TRBV24-1 and TRBJ2-3; 10 bases map to TRBD2. In germline, CDR1 is KGHDR, CDR2 SFDVKD. V lost 4 bases to trimming and J lost 0 bases; unmatched junction nucleotides: 6. CDR3 size: 17 residues. In DNA form, the CDR3 reads TGTGCCACCAGTGACTTAGGACTAGCGGAGAGCACAGATACGCAGTATTTT. It encodes CATSDLGLAESTDTQYF.

This clonotype was counted between two and nine times. A read error may be the cause here, since a much bigger clone is one base away. The chain couples TRBV2 to TRBJ1-1; possible D gene TRBD1, 5 bases. The germline CDR1 and CDR2 sequences are SNHLY and FYNNEI. The CDR3 consists of 16 residues. The CDR3 bases are TGTGCCAGCAGGTCTGGGCAGGGAGGTGGAAACACTGGAGCTTTCTTT. Amino acid sequence: CASRSGQGGGNTGAFF.

The CDR3 sequence: CASSYSGTPGTYGYTF. DNA for the CDR3: TGTGCCAGCAGTTACTCTGGGACACCGGGGACCTATGGCTACACCTTC. The gene calls are TRBV6-5 and TRBJ1-2; weak D call: TRBD1 (6 bases). Trimming stripped 0 bases from V and 4 bases from J, with 15 bases between. The CDR3 has 16 residues. Germline V CDR1 and CDR2: MNHEY, SVGAGI.

This clonotype was counted between two and nine times. The CDR3 DNA reads as TGTGCCAGCAGCGTAGGTCTCGAGCAGTACTTC. Translated, it gives CASSVGLEQYF. The rearrangement links TRBV9 to TRBJ2-7; D uncertain. This CDR3 spans 11 amino acids. The V gene's germline CDR1 is SGDLS and CDR2 YYNGEE. The V end lost 0 bases, the J end lost 6 bases, and 4 bases lay between the germline ends.